This T cell receptor beta chain was profiled in a study of shared clonotypes between healthy human individuals. As defined, naive CD8 cells were CD45RO-negative and positively selected for CCR7, with terminally differentiated effector memory CD45RA+ cells excluded. V lost 3 bases and J lost 8; bases outside the gene matches: 9. CDR3 length: 14 amino acids. Germline loops: CDR1 MNHEY, CDR2 SMNVEV (reference sequence). The data were produced by immunoSEQ multiplex PCR, yet TCRdb's version contains in-frame clones alone and is incomplete. The sample contains roughly 590,000 clones, about 95% of which appear only once.

The TCR originated in a woman in her 30s in good health. The chain is built from TRBV27 and TRBJ1-2, with 7 bases matching TRBD1. The sample consisted of naive CD8+ T cells sorted from blood. CDR3 nucleotide sequence: TGTGCCAGCAGTTTTTCTGCCAGGGGGTTCGGCTACACCTTC. Amino acids: CASSFSARGFGYTF.